A selection of T cell receptor beta chains follows, all from one sample in a study of cytomegalovirus exposure and HLA in healthy donors. Here immunoSEQ multiplex PCR was the method, and the copy in TCRdb shows in-frame clones only, minus some. The sample includes around 200,000 clones. Sequencing was carried out using PBMCs. These receptors came from a girl aged 2-10 years in good health and CMV-seropositive. The CDR3 runs from the conserved cysteine through the conserved F or W. D genes are given only for firm matches.

d_call	j_call	v_call	cdr3_length	cdr3_aa	cdr3_nt
NA	TRBJ2-7	TRBV29-1	11	CSVVGRDEQYF	TGCAGCGTTGTGGGCAGAGACGAGCAGTACTTC
NA	TRBJ1-1	TRBV27	13	CASSLSRSTEAFF	TGTGCCAGCAGTTTATCGCGGAGTACTGAAGCTTTCTTT
TRBD2	TRBJ2-2	TRBV28	16	CASRPGLAENTGELFF	TGTGCCAGCAGACCCGGACTAGCGGAAAACACCGGGGAGCTGTTTTTT
TRBD2	TRBJ2-2	TRBV18	16	CASSPWTSGNTGELFF	TGTGCCAGCTCACCCTGGACTAGCGGGAACACCGGGGAGCTGTTTTTT
TRBD2	TRBJ2-1	TRBV10-3	17	CAISEPMGLAGHNEQFF	TGTGCCATCAGTGAGCCTATGGGACTAGCGGGGCACAATGAGCAGTTCTTC
NA	TRBJ1-5	TRBV7-2	14	CASSLGGGNQPQHF	TGTGCCAGCAGCTTGGGGGGGGGCAATCAGCCCCAGCATTTT
TRBD2	TRBJ2-1	TRBV18	17	CASSPPNGGRAGNEQFF	TGTGCCAGCTCACCACCGAACGGCGGGAGGGCCGGAAATGAGCAGTTCTTC
TRBD2	TRBJ2-1	TRBV29-1	14	CSVEVLAGVSGQFF	TGCAGCGTTGAGGTCCTAGCGGGAGTTTCTGGGCAGTTCTTC
TRBD1	TRBJ1-1	TRBV10-1	15	CASNPTGTRVTEAFF	TGCGCCAGCAACCCGACAGGGACGCGGGTCACTGAAGCTTTCTTT
TRBD2	TRBJ2-1	TRBV6-1	16	CASSGTSGISYNEQFF	TGTGCCAGCAGTGGGACAAGCGGGATCTCCTACAATGAGCAGTTCTTC
TRBD1	TRBJ1-2	TRBV7-9	16	CASSQPGTGGRDGYTF	TGTGCCAGCAGCCAACCCGGGACAGGGGGTAGGGATGGCTACACCTTC